The rows below give T cell receptor beta chains drawn from one sample of a study of identical twins. TCRdb itself ran the 5' RACE reads through MiXCR, one entry per CDR3 protein. The sample lists hundreds of thousands of distinct CDR3 sequences; under 9.5% were seen once. These same records also appear under a second study, on yellow fever vaccine responses in identical twins.

What was sequenced was memory (CD45RO+) T cells sorted from blood. The receptor set was obtained from a woman younger than 35 in good health. The CDR3 runs from the conserved cysteine through the conserved F or W. D genes are given only for firm matches. Size tells how often a clone was seen (once, few, many) or the class of an expanded clone, and some rows leave it out.

v_gene	d_gene	abundance	j_gene	CDR3aa	CDR3nt
TRBV28	TRBD2	many	TRBJ2-5	CASSIAGGGETQYF	TGTGCCAGCAGCATTGCGGGGGGCGGGGAGACCCAGTACTTC
TRBV20-1	TRBD2	few	TRBJ2-3	CSARGLAGADTQYF	TGCAGTGCTAGGGGACTAGCGGGAGCAGATACGCAGTATTTT
TRBV12-3/TRBV12-4	NA	many	TRBJ2-3	CASSFQWGASTDTQYF	TGTGCCAGCAGTTTTCAGTGGGGTGCTAGCACAGATACGCAGTATTTT
TRBV29-1	TRBD1	many	TRBJ2-7	CSVEGVGGIYEQYF	TGCAGCGTTGAAGGGGTAGGGGGCATATACGAGCAGTACTTC
TRBV27	TRBD1	many	TRBJ1-1	CASSFTGVTNTEAFF	TGTGCCAGCAGTTTCACAGGGGTTACGAACACTGAAGCTTTCTTT
TRBV5-1	NA	many	TRBJ2-2	CASSSTGSNTGELFF	TGCGCCAGCAGCTCAACAGGGAGTAACACCGGGGAGCTGTTTTTT
TRBV4-1	TRBD1	few	TRBJ1-1	CASSPGQASTEAFF	TGCGCCAGCAGCCCGGGACAGGCAAGCACTGAAGCTTTCTTT
TRBV11-2	NA	many	TRBJ2-1	CASSLDTNEQFF	TGTGCCAGCAGCTTAGACACCAATGAGCAGTTCTTC
TRBV12-3/TRBV12-4	NA	many	TRBJ1-5	CASSPGPINQPQHF	TGTGCCAGCAGCCCTGGACCGATCAATCAGCCCCAGCATTTT
TRBV20-1	NA	many	TRBJ1-2	CSARDTSGKGYTF	TGCAGTGCTAGAGATACTAGCGGGAAGGGCTACACCTTC
TRBV5-1	NA	many	TRBJ2-2	CASSGRQSVRTGELFF	TGCGCCAGCAGCGGGCGGCAGTCGGTGCGAACCGGGGAGCTGTTTTTT
TRBV11-1	TRBD1	NA	TRBJ1-1	CASSSQGFNTEAFF	TGTGCCAGCAGCTCACAGGGGTTTAACACTGAAGCTTTCTTT
TRBV4-1	NA	many	TRBJ2-5	CASSQGHTGIMAQYF	TGCGCCAGCAGCCAAGGTCATACAGGGATCATGGCCCAGTACTTC
TRBV19	TRBD2	NA	TRBJ2-1	CASSSQAGAINEQFF	TGTGCCAGTAGTAGCCAAGCGGGGGCGATCAATGAGCAGTTCTTC
TRBV12-3/TRBV12-4	NA	NA	TRBJ1-2	CASSLTISYGYTF	TGTGCCAGCAGTTTAACAATTTCCTATGGCTACACCTTC
TRBV2	TRBD2	NA	TRBJ2-7	CASSSGTSGFYEQYF	TGTGCCAGCAGCAGCGGGACTAGCGGTTTCTACGAGCAGTACTTC
TRBV19	NA	NA	TRBJ2-1	CASSIRQGSTNEQFF	TGTGCCAGTAGTATACGCCAGGGAAGTACGAATGAGCAGTTCTTC
TRBV9	NA	many	TRBJ1-2	CASSVAPSFDGYTF	TGTGCCAGCAGCGTAGCCCCTTCCTTTGATGGCTACACCTTC